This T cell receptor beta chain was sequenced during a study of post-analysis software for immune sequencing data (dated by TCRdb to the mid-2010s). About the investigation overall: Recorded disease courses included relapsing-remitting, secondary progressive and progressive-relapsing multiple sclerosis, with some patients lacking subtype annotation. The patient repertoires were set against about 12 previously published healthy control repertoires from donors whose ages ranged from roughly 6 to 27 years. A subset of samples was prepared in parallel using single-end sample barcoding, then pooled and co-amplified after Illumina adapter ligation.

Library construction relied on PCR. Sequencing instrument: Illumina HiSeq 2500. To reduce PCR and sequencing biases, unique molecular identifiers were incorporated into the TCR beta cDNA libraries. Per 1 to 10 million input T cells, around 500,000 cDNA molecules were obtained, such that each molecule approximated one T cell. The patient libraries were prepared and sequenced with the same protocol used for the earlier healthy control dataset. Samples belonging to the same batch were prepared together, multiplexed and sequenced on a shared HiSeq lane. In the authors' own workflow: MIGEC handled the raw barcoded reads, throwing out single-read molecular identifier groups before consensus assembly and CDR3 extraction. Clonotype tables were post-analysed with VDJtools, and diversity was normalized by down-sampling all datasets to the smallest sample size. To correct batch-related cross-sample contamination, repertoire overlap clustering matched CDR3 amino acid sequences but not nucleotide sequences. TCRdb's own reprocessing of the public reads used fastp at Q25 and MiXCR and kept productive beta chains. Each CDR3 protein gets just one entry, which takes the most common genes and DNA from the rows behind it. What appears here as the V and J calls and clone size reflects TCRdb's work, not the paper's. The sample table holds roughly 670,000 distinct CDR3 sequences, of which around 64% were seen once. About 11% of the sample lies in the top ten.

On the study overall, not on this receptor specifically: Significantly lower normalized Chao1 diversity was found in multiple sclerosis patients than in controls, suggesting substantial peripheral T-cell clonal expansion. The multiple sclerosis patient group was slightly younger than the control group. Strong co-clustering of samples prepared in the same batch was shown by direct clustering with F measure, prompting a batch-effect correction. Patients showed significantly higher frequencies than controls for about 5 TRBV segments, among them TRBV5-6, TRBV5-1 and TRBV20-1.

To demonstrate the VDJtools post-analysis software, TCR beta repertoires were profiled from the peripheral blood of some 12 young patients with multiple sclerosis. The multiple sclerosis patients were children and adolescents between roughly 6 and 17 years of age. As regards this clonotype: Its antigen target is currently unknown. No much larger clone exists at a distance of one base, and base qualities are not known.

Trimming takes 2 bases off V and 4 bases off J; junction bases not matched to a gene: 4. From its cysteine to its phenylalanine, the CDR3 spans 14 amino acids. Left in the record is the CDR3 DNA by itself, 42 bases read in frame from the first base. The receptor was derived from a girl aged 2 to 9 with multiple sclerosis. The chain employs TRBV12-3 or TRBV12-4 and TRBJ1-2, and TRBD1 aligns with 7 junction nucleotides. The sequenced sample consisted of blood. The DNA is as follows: TGTGCCAGCAGTTTATTCACAGGGGTCTATGGCTACACCTTC. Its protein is CASSLFTGVYGYTF.